What follows are 26 T cell receptor beta chains derived from one specimen sequenced in a study of post-analysis software for immune sequencing data. Study findings and constraints: Patients showed TRBV5-6, TRBV5-1 and TRBV20-1 among four to six TRBV segments more frequent than in controls.

Their cognate antigens are unknown. TCR beta cDNA libraries included unique molecular identifiers. Using its own MiXCR run on the PCR reads, TCRdb lists one record per CDR3 protein. This sample has 150,000 to 200,000 distinct CDR3 sequences; around 28% occur once, and the top ten carry about 1.4%. Sequenced material: blood. All receptors come from a girl between 5 and 17 years old with multiple sclerosis.

This clonotype showed up just a few times. The rearrangement uses TRBV5-1 and TRBJ2-3; the match to TRBD2 covers 9 bases. The ends lost 5 bases at V and 4 bases at J; junction bases unmatched: 11. The CDR3 is 16 amino acids. Germline-derived CDR1 and CDR2 are SGHRS and YFSETQ. CDR3 nucleotide sequence: TGCGCCAGCAGAACGGGACTAGCTGGAGAGGCAGATACGCAGTATTTT. Its protein is CASRTGLAGEADTQYF.

This clonotype was counted only a few times. V gene TRBV7-2 combines with J gene TRBJ1-1; possible D gene TRBD1, 5 bases. The V gene's germline CDR1 is SGHTA and CDR2 FQGNSA. The CDR3 runs 15 residues. Trimming pared 5 bases from V and 4 bases from J, leaving 17 bases between. The DNA for the CDR3 is TGTGCCAGCAGCCTCGGGGGGATTTCGATCACTGAAGCTTTCTTT. Protein sequence: CASSLGGISITEAFF.

This clonotype has a handful of counts. The rearrangement links TRBV28 to TRBJ1-1, with D hard to call. Trimming removed 7 bases from V and 8 bases from J, with 17 bases in between. This CDR3 has 13 amino acids. Germline CDR1 and CDR2: MDHEN and SYDVKM. The CDR3 DNA reads TGTGCCAGCACCCTTTTGGGATTTGGGGAAGCTTTCTTT. Amino acids: CASTLLGFGEAFF.

This clonotype was observed many times. This CDR3 is CASSFAGTGGHEQFF. The DNA for the CDR3 is TGTGCCAGCAGCTTCGCCGGGACAGGGGGCCATGAGCAGTTCTTC. This chain connects TRBV7-9 to TRBJ2-1; 12 positions match TRBD1. After removal of 3 bases from V and 8 bases from J, the junction contained 5 bases not matched to a gene. CDR1 and CDR2 (germline): SEHNR, FQNEAQ (reference sequence). The length of the CDR3 is 15 residues.

With regard to this clonotype: A much bigger clone sits one base away, suggesting this may be a read error. V gene TRBV20-1 combines with J gene TRBJ2-1; D might be TRBD2 (6 bases). The CDR3 is made up of 12 amino acids. Trimming took off 6 bases at V and 9 bases at J, with 15 bases between the two ends. In germline, CDR1 is DFQATT, CDR2 SNEGSKA (reference sequence). CDR3 residues: CSAFLAGREQFF. For the CDR3, the DNA is TGCAGTGCCTTCCTTGCGGGGCGTGAGCAGTTCTTC.

This clonotype was counted ten times or more. This chain joins TRBV5-8 and TRBJ2-3; D is tentatively TRBD1 or TRBD2 (6 bases each). The germline V gene encodes CDR1 SGHTS and CDR2 YDEGEE. This CDR3 spans 14 amino acids. Trimming left V 1 base short and J 4 bases short, with 10 bases between. For the CDR3, the DNA is TGTGCCAGCAGCTTGTTCGGGGGCGCAGATACGCAGTATTTT. This sequence encodes CASSLFGGADTQYF.

The genes are TRBV7-2 and TRBJ2-1, with 7 bases identical to TRBD1. With V trimmed by 1 base and J by 1 base, 7 bases remained unmatched. The CDR3 totals 17 residues. Germline CDR1 reads SGHTA; CDR2 reads FQGNSA. CDR3 protein: CASSLGVGRGSYNEQFF. The CDR3 nucleotides read TGTGCCAGCAGCTTAGGGGTAGGCAGGGGGTCCTACAATGAGCAGTTCTTC.

This clonotype has more than one count but fewer than ten. This CDR3 is CASSPGQATVGYGYTF. The CDR3 DNA is TGTGCCAGCAGCCCGGGACAGGCTACCGTTGGCTATGGCTACACCTTC. V gene TRBV14 combines with J gene TRBJ1-2; 8 bases fit TRBD1. V was clipped by 4 bases and J by 4 bases; unmatched bases: 11. CDR3 size: 16 residues. The germline CDR1 and CDR2 sequences are SGHDN and FVKESK.

The rearrangement links TRBV7-2 to TRBJ1-6; possibly TRBD1 for D (5 bases). The CDR3 spans 16 residues. V was clipped by 1 base and J by 5 bases, with 12 bases between them. The germline gives CDR1 SGHTA, CDR2 FQGNSA. Here the CDR3 reads CASSLDGAGNNSPLHF. The CDR3 nucleotides read TGTGCCAGCAGCTTAGACGGGGCGGGAAATAATTCACCCCTCCACTTT.

This clonotype was detected a few times. The rearrangement uses TRBV3-1 and TRBJ1-4; D remains ambiguous. V lost 1 base and J 3 bases, leaving 12 bases between the germline ends. The CDR3 length is 16 residues. Germline CDR1 LGHDT, CDR2 YNNKEL (reference sequence). CDR3 in DNA: TGTGCCAGCAGCCAAGGGGTCGGGAACGCTAATGAAAAACTGTTTTTT. Its translation is CASSQGVGNANEKLFF.

In its sample, this clonotype was seen a few times. Here the CDR3 reads CASSWGPVGNEQYF. CDR3 bases: TGCGCCAGCAGCTGGGGCCCCGTAGGGAACGAGCAGTACTTC. The chain is built from TRBV5-1 and TRBJ2-7, with D tentatively TRBD1 (5 bases). From germline, CDR1 is SGHRS and CDR2 YFSETQ. Trimming left V 3 bases short and J 5 bases short, with 15 bases between. The CDR3 sequence is 14 residues long.

For this clonotype: One end of the junction is discordant with germline, which a read error may explain. This chain connects TRBV6-6 to TRBJ1-1; D is undetermined. CDR3 length: 12 amino acids. Germline V gene data show CDR1 as MNHNY and CDR2 as SVGAGI (reference sequence). The CDR3 loop reads CASSYANAEAFF. DNA for the CDR3: TGTGCCAGCAGTTACGCGAACGCTGAAGCTTTCTTT.

This clonotype appeared many times. V gene TRBV27 combines with J gene TRBJ2-6; tentatively, D is TRBD1 (5 bases). V gave up 6 bases and J gave up 4 bases, with 13 bases separating them. CDR3 size: 15 residues. Per germline, CDR1 MNHEY and CDR2 SMNVEV (reference sequence). The CDR3: CASSQSRAGANVLTF. As DNA, the CDR3 is TGTGCCAGCAGCCAAAGCAGGGCAGGGGCCAACGTCCTGACTTTC.

This clonotype was seen only a few times. J is TRBJ2-1 and V is TRBV5-1, with TRBD2 identical over 7 bases. V dropped 7 bases and J dropped 9; count of bases not matched to a gene: 10. This CDR3 has 13 amino acids. From germline, CDR1 is SGHRS and CDR2 YFSETQ. The CDR3 region is CASVGGGLPEQFF. The CDR3 nucleotides read TGCGCCAGCGTGGGCGGGGGACTCCCTGAGCAGTTCTTC. Full variable domain (rest looked up from reference TRBV5-1 and TRBJ2-1): KAGVTQTPRYLIKTRGQQVTLSCSPISGHRSVSWYQQTPGQGLQFLFEYFSETQRNKGNFPGRFSGRQFSNSRSEMNVSTLELGDSALYLCASVGGGLPEQFFGPGTRLTVL.

This clonotype was detected only a few times. The V gene is TRBV5-1, the J gene TRBJ2-1, with D tentatively TRBD1 or TRBD2 (5 bases each). The CDR3 runs to 11 residues. V was clipped by 0 bases and J by 14 bases, with 9 bases between them. CDR1 and CDR2 from the germline V gene are SGHRS and YFSETQ. The CDR3 loop is CASSLGGKEFF. The CDR3 DNA reads TGCGCCAGCAGCTTGGGGGGGAAGGAGTTCTTC.

The chain has TRBV5-1 and TRBJ1-4; TRBD1 might be the D (6 bases). The germline gives CDR1 SGHRS, CDR2 YFSETQ. V was cut by 3 bases and J by 6 bases, with 12 bases left in between. The CDR3 is 14 amino acids. CDR3 region: CASSWDQGYEKLFF. CDR3 coding DNA: TGCGCCAGCAGCTGGGATCAGGGGTATGAAAAACTGTTTTTT.

In this sample, this clonotype turned up a few times. The chain combines TRBV24-1 with TRBJ2-1; D is ambiguous. Germline V gene lookup returns CDR1 KGHDR and CDR2 SFDVKD. The V gene lost 6 bases and the J gene lost 8 bases, with 10 bases spanning the gap. The CDR3 spans 12 residues. The CDR3 nucleotides are TGTGCCACCAGTATAGGAAGGGATGAGCAGTTCTTC. Its translation: CATSIGRDEQFF.

This clonotype was recorded many times. V gene TRBV5-1 combines with J gene TRBJ2-1; weak D call: TRBD1 (5 bases). The CDR3 spans 15 residues. CDR1 and CDR2 from the germline V gene are SGHRS and YFSETQ. Trimming left V 2 bases short and J 5 bases short, with 14 bases between. CDR3 in DNA: TGCGCCAGCAGCTTAGGTCAGGGAATGGACAATGAGCAGTTCTTC. Translating it yields CASSLGQGMDNEQFF.

In regard to this clonotype: Possible read error: a much larger clone is one base away. The chain combines TRBV20-1 with TRBJ2-1, with 7 bases that match TRBD2. Per the germline V gene, CDR1 is DFQATT and CDR2 is SNEGSKA (reference sequence). CDR3 length: 16 residues. CDR3 nucleotide sequence: TGCAGTGCTGGAGATCCCAGCGGGGCTTCCTACAATGAGCAGTTCTTC. Translation: CSAGDPSGASYNEQFF.

This clonotype was counted at least ten times. The chain links TRBV12-3 or TRBV12-4 to TRBJ2-5; D gene ambiguous. V lost 5 bases and J lost 5, with 15 bases in between. CDR3 length equals 14 residues. This chain's CDR3 is CASSPRTTRETQYF. CDR3 nucleotides: TGTGCCAGCAGTCCCCGCACGACCCGGGAGACCCAGTACTTC.

The chain has TRBV11-2 and TRBJ2-1; the D gene is possibly TRBD2 (6 bases). Germline V gives CDR1 SGHAT, CDR2 FQNNGV. The CDR3 extends over 13 amino acids. V lost 11 bases, J lost 6 bases, and 17 bases lay in between. CDR3: CARTKGRRNEQFF. DNA of the CDR3: TGTGCCCGCACTAAAGGGAGGCGCAATGAGCAGTTCTTC. The whole variable domain, remainder taken from reference TRBV11-2 and TRBJ2-1, is EAGVAQSPRYKIIEKRQSVAFWCNPISGHATLYWYQQILGQGPKLLIQFQNNGVVDDSQLPKDRFSAERLKGVDSTLKIQPAKLEDSAVYLCARTKGRRNEQFFGPGTRLTVL.

The rearrangement uses TRBV11-2 and TRBJ2-3; no definite D call. The germline gives CDR1 SGHAT, CDR2 FQNNGV. Trimming took 5 bases from V and 0 from J, leaving 12 bases between them. This CDR3 comprises 15 residues. CDR3 DNA sequence: TGTGCCAGCAGCCTCCGCGGCAGCAGCACAGATACGCAGTATTTT. It encodes CASSLRGSSTDTQYF.

This clonotype was seen a few times. The rearrangement joins TRBV7-2 to TRBJ2-1; 14 bases map to TRBD2. Germline V gene data show CDR1 as SGHTA and CDR2 as FQGNSA. This CDR3 region has 16 residues. V shed 5 bases, J shed 7 bases, and the junction held 7 bases outside the gene matches. CDR3 bases: TGTGCCAGCAGCCCACGACTAGCGGGAGGGAGGAATGAGCAGTTCTTC. Translating it yields CASSPRLAGGRNEQFF. The variable domain in full, with the rest retrieved from reference TRBV7-2 and TRBJ2-1, is GAGVSQSPSNKVTEKGKDVELRCDPISGHTALYWYRQSLGQGLEFLIYFQGNSAPDKSGLPSDRFSAERTGGSVSTLTIQRTQQEDSAVYLCASSPRLAGGRNEQFFGPGTRLTVL.

A note on this clonotype: A much larger clone differs from this one at a single base, so this may be a read error. The CDR3, as DNA: TGTGCCGGCAGGGTAGGAGCTTGGGGCACAGATACGCAGTATTTT. This encodes CAGRVGAWGTDTQYF. The chain links TRBV7-2 to TRBJ2-3, with D perhaps matching TRBD1 (5 bases). This CDR3 spans 15 amino acids. Germline V gene lookup returns CDR1 SGHTA and CDR2 FQGNSA.

The sample holds one count of this clonotype. The CDR3 DNA reads TGCGCCAGCAGTGGAGCTAGCCGCACTGAGCAGTTCTTC. This encodes CASSGASRTEQFF. The J gene is TRBJ2-1, the V gene TRBV10-1; a possible D gene is TRBD2 (5 bases). The CDR3 spans 13 residues. Trimming stripped 4 bases from V and 9 bases from J, with 13 bases between. The germline V gene encodes CDR1 WNHNN and CDR2 SYGVQD (reference sequence).

The V call is TRBV4-1, the J call TRBJ1-6, with 8 bases lining up with TRBD1. There are 15 residues in the CDR3. J lost 5 bases, V lost 0 bases, and 0 bases had no gene match. Germline CDR1 is MGHRA and CDR2 is YSYEKL. CDR3 in amino acids: CASSQEGQDNSPLHF. CDR3 nucleotide sequence: TGCGCCAGCAGCCAAGAGGGACAGGATAATTCACCCCTCCACTTT.